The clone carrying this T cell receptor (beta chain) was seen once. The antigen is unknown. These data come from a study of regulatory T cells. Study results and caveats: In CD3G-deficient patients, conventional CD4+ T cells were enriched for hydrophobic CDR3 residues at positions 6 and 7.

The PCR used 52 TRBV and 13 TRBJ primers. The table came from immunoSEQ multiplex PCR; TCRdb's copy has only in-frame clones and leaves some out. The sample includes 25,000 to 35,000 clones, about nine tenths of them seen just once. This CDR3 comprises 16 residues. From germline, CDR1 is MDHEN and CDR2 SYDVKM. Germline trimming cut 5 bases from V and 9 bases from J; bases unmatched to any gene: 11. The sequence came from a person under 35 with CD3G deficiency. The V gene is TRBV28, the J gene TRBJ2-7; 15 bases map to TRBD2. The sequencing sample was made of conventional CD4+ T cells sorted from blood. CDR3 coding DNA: TGTGCCAGCAGTCCCTCGGGACTAGCGGGGGGACTCGGGCAGTACTTC. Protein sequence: CASSPSGLAGGLGQYF.